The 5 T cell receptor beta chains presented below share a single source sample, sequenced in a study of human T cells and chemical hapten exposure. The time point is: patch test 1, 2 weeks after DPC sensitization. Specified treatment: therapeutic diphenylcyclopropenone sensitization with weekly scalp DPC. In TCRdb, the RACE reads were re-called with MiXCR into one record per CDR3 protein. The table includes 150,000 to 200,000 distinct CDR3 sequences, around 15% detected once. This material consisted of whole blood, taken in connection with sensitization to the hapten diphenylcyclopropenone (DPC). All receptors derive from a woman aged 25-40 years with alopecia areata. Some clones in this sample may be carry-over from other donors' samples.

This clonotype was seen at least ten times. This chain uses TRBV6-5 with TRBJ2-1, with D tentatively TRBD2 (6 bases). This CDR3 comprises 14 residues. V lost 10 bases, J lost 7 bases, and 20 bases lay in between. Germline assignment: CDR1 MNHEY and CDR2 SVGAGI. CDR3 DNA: TGTGCCACCAAAGAGGGCGGGGTGTGGAATGAGCAGTTCTTC. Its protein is CATKEGGVWNEQFF.

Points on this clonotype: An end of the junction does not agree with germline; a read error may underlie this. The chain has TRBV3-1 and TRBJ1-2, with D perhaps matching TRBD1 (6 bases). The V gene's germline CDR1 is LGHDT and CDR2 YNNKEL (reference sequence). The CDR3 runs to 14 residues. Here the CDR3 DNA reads TGTCCCAGCAGCCAGGGGAAAGAAATATATGGCTACACCTTC. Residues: CPSSQGKEIYGYTF.

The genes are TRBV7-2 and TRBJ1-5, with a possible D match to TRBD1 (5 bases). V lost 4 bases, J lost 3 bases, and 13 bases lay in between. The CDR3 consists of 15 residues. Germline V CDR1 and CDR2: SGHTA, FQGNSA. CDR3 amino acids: CASSSSGRPNQPQHF. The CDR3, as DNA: TGTGCCAGCAGCTCCTCGGGACGACCCAATCAGCCCCAGCATTTT.

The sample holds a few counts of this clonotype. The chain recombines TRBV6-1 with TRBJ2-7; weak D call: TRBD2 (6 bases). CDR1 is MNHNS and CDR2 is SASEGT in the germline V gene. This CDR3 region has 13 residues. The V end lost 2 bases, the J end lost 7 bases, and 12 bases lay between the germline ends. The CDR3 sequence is CASSEYGGEEQYF. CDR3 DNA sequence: TGTGCCAGCAGTGAATATGGAGGGGAGGAGCAGTACTTC.

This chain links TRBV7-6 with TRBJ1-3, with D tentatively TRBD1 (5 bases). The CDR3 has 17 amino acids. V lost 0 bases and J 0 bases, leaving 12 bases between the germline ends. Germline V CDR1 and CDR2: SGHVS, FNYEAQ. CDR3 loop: CASSLAGGLFSGNTIYF. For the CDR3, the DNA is TGTGCCAGCAGCTTAGCCGGGGGTCTCTTCTCTGGAAACACCATATATTTT.